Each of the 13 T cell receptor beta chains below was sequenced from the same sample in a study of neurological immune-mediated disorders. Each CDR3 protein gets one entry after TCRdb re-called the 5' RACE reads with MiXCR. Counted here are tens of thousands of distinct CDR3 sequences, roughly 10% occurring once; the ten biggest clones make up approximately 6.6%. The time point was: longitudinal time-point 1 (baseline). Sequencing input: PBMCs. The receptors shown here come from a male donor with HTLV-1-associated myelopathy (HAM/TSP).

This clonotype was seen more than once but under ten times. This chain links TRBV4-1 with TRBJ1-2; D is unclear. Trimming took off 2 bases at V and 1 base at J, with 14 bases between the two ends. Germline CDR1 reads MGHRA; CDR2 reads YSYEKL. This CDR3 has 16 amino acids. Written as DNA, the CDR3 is TGCGCCAGCAGCCAACTGGAACTTCTCTATAACTATGGCTACACCTTC. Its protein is CASSQLELLYNYGYTF.

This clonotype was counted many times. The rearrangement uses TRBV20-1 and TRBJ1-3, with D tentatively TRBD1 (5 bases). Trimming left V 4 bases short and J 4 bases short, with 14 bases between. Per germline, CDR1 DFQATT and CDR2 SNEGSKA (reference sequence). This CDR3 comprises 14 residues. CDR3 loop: CSATPQGTGNTIYF. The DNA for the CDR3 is TGCAGTGCTACACCCCAGGGAACAGGAAACACCATATATTTT.

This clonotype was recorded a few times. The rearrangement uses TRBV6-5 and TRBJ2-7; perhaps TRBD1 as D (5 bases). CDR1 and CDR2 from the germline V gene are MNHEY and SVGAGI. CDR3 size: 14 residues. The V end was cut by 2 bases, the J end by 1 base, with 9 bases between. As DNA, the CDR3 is TGTGCCAGCAGTTACGGGGCTTCATCCTACGAGCAGTACTTC. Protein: CASSYGASSYEQYF.

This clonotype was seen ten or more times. This chain's CDR3 is CASSKGWGEVGLASHNEQFF. The CDR3 DNA sequence: TGTGCCAGCAGTAAAGGGTGGGGTGAGGTTGGACTAGCGTCACACAATGAGCAGTTCTTC. The chain is built from TRBV7-8 and TRBJ2-1, with 9 bases lining up with TRBD2. There are 20 residues in the CDR3. The germline V gene encodes CDR1 SGHVS and CDR2 FQNEAQ. V lost 6 bases, J lost 5 bases, and 23 bases stayed unmatched.

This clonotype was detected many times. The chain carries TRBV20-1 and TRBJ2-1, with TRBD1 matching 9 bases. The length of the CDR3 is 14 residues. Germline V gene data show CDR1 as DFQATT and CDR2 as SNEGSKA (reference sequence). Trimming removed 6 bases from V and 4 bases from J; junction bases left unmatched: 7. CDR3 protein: CSALDRGGYNEQFF. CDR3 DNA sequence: TGCAGTGCACTGGACAGGGGCGGATACAATGAGCAGTTCTTC.

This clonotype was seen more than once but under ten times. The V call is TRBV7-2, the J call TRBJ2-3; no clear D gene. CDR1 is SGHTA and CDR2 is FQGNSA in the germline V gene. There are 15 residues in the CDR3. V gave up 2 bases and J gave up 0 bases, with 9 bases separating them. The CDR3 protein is CASSLYGLSTDTQYF. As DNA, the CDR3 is TGTGCCAGCAGCTTATATGGCCTCAGCACAGATACGCAGTATTTT.

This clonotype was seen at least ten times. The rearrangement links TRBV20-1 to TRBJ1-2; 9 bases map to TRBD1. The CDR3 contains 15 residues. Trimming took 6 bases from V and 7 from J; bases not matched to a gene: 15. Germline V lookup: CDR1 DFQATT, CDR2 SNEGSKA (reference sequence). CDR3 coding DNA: TGCAGTGCCCCGAACGCACCGGGACAGGGATTTGGCTACACCTTC. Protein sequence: CSAPNAPGQGFGYTF.

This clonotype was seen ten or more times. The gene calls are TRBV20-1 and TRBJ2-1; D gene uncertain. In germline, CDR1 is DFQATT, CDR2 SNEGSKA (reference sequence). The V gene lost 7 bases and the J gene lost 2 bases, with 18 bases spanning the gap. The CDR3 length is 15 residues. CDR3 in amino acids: CSVSLADGPYNEQFF. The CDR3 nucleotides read TGCAGTGTTAGCCTGGCGGACGGGCCCTACAATGAGCAGTTCTTC.

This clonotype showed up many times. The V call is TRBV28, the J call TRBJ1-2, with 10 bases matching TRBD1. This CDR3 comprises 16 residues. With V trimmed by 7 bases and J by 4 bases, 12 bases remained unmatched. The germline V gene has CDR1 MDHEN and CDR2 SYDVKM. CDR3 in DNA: TGTGCCAGCAACCGCCCAACCGGGACAGGGGTCTATGGCTACACCTTC. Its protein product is CASNRPTGTGVYGYTF.

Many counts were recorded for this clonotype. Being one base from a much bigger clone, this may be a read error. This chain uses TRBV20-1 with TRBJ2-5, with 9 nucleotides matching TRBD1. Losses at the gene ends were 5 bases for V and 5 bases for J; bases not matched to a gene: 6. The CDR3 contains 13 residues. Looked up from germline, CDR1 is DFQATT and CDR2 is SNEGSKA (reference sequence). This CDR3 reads CSALQGAEETQYF. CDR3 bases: TGCAGTGCTCTACAGGGGGCAGAGGAGACCCAGTACTTC.

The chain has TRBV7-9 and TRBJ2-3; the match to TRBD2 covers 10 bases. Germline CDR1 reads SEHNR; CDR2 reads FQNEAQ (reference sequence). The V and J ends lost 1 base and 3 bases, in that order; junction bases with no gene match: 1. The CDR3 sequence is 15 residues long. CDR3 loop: CASSLEGLATDTQYF. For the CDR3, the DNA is TGTGCCAGCAGCTTAGAGGGACTAGCGACAGATACGCAGTATTTT.

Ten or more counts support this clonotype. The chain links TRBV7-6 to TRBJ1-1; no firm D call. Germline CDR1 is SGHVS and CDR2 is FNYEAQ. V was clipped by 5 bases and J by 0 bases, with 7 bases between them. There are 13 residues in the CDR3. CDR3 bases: TGTGCCAGCAGCCCTCGGATGAACACTGAAGCTTTCTTT. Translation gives CASSPRMNTEAFF.

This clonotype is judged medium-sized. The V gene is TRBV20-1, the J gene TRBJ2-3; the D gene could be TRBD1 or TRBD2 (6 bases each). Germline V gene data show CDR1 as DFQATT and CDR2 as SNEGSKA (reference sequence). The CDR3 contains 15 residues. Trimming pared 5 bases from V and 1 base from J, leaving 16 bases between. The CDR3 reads CSAPNRGRGTDTQYF. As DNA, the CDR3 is TGCAGTGCTCCAAATCGGGGGCGAGGCACAGATACGCAGTATTTT.